Sequencing of this T cell receptor beta chain was carried out in a study of T cell responses to AZD1222 COVID-19 vaccine. The data were produced by immunoSEQ multiplex PCR, yet TCRdb's version contains in-frame clones alone and is incomplete. This sample has under 200,000 clones, with approximately 95% found just once. Comment on this clone: Its antigen is currently unknown.

The V end lost 3 bases, the J end lost 2 bases, and 11 bases lay between the germline ends. The germline V gene has CDR1 KGHSH and CDR2 LQKENI. The CDR3 extends over 14 amino acids. Study-level findings and limits: Spike-specific TCR breadth and depth both grew after two AZD1222 doses. Close to half of all spike-specific TCRs reportedly target regions of the variants that are unmutated. Sampling captured repertoires only after the peak T cell response.

The receptor comes from an adult in good health. This chain uses TRBV18 with TRBJ2-7; D is unresolved. The sequencing here drew on peripheral blood, taken on day 0 of AZD1222 vaccination. CDR3 bases: TGTGCCAGCTCACCCTCGGCGATAGCCTACGAGCAGTACTTC. This codes for CASSPSAIAYEQYF.